These 31 T cell receptor beta chains share one sample of origin, sequenced in a study of T cell changes during pregnancy in multiple sclerosis. This table comes from immunoSEQ multiplex PCR, and its TCRdb copy is limited to in-frame clones, with some not included. The sample holds under 130,000 clones; around 91% are singletons and the top ten take about 0.9%. Sequenced here: peripheral blood, sampled after pregnancy. Receptors were obtained from a female donor with multiple sclerosis, enrolled in a pregnancy study.

V and J are TRBV7-6 and TRBJ2-3, with 8 bases matching TRBD1. CDR1 and CDR2 from the germline V gene are SGHVS and FNYEAQ. CDR3 size: 14 residues. J gave up 5 bases and V 5 bases, and 6 bases lay outside the gene matches. This chain's CDR3 is CASSAAGQGDTQYF. As DNA, the CDR3 is TGTGCCAGCAGCGCAGCCGGACAGGGAGATACGCAGTATTTT.

J is TRBJ2-5 and V is TRBV9; the match to TRBD1 covers 10 bases. Losses at the gene ends were 0 bases for V and 5 bases for J; bases not matched to a gene: 4. Germline V gene lookup returns CDR1 SGDLS and CDR2 YYNGEE. CDR3 length: 15 amino acids. The CDR3 DNA reads TGTGCCAGCAGCGTAGGAGACAGGGGGCACGAGACCCAGTACTTC. It translates to CASSVGDRGHETQYF.

The chain employs TRBV7-9 and TRBJ1-1; maybe TRBD1 (6 bases). Between the trimmed V and J ends, which lost 3 bases and 1 base, there was a span of 12 bases. The CDR3 is made up of 15 amino acids. Per the germline V gene, CDR1 is SEHNR and CDR2 is FQNEAQ (reference sequence). In DNA form, the CDR3 reads TGTGCCAGCAGCTTTGACAGGTTTTCGAACACTGAAGCTTTCTTT. It is translated as CASSFDRFSNTEAFF.

The chain employs TRBV19 and TRBJ2-4; TRBD1 agrees at 9 bases. The CDR3 contains 19 residues. V lost 3 bases to trimming and J lost 1 base; unmatched junction nucleotides: 13. Per the germline V gene, CDR1 is LNHDA and CDR2 is SQIVND (reference sequence). CDR3 protein: CASSILAQGAKNAKNIQYF. CDR3 nucleotide sequence: TGTGCCAGTAGTATCCTGGCACAGGGGGCGAAAAATGCCAAAAACATTCAGTACTTC.

J is TRBJ1-2 and V is TRBV2, with unresolved D. Germline V gene data show CDR1 as SNHLY and CDR2 as FYNNEI. The CDR3 runs to 13 residues. With 2 bases removed from V and 2 bases from J, the gap between germline ends came to 6 bases. The CDR3 DNA reads as TGTGCCAGCAGTGAAACCCAGAACTATGGCTACACCTTC. Translation: CASSETQNYGYTF.

V usage is TRBV9 and J usage is TRBJ2-6; the match to TRBD1 covers 11 bases. CDR1 is SGDLS and CDR2 is YYNGEE in the germline V gene. V shed 0 bases and J 2 bases; nucleotides not matched to a gene: 7. CDR3 length: 19 residues. CDR3 residues: CASSVADGQGATGANVLTF. For the CDR3, the DNA is TGTGCCAGCAGCGTAGCAGACGGACAGGGGGCAACTGGGGCCAACGTCCTGACTTTC. The full variable domain, its missing parts supplied by reference TRBV9 and TRBJ2-6, is DSGVTQTPKHLITATGQRVTLRCSPRSGDLSVYWYQQSLDQGLQFLIQYYNGEERAKGNILERFSAQQFPDLHSELNLSSLELGDSALYFCASSVADGQGATGANVLTFGAGSRLTVL.

The rearrangement links TRBV18 to TRBJ2-1, with D unclear. The CDR3 is made up of 15 amino acids. Trimming cost V 6 bases and J 5 bases, with 17 bases left between them. Germline V lookup: CDR1 KGHSH, CDR2 LQKENI. The CDR3 DNA reads TGTGCCAGCTCGCCGACTGAGTATACTAACAATGAGCAGTTCTTC. This codes for CASSPTEYTNNEQFF.

The chain employs TRBV19 and TRBJ2-3, with D possibly TRBD1 on 7 matching bases. The CDR3 is 16 amino acids. Germline V gene lookup returns CDR1 LNHDA and CDR2 SQIVND (reference sequence). V gave up 5 bases and J gave up 4 bases, with 19 bases separating them. CDR3 in DNA: TGTGCCAGTAGTGCGTACAGGGGAGGTAGTGCAGATACGCAGTATTTT. Translating gives CASSAYRGGSADTQYF. The whole variable domain, filled in from reference TRBV19 and TRBJ2-3, reads DGGITQSPKYLFRKEGQNVTLSCEQNLNHDAMYWYRQDPGQGLRLIYYSQIVNDFQKGDIAEGYSVSREKKESFPLTVTSAQKNPTAFYLCASSAYRGGSADTQYFGPGTRLTVL.

The chain uses TRBV7-2 and TRBJ2-7, with 8 bases identical to TRBD2. CDR1 is SGHTA and CDR2 is FQGNSA in the germline V gene. Trimming removed 4 bases from V and 2 bases from J; junction bases left unmatched: 4. The CDR3 loop spans 14 amino acids. The CDR3 protein is CASSSLRGAYEQYF. CDR3 coding DNA: TGTGCCAGCAGCTCCCTGCGGGGGGCCTACGAGCAGTACTTC. The full variable domain, its missing parts supplied by reference TRBV7-2 and TRBJ2-7, is GAGVSQSPSNKVTEKGKDVELRCDPISGHTALYWYRQSLGQGLEFLIYFQGNSAPDKSGLPSDRFSAERTGGSVSTLTIQRTQQEDSAVYLCASSSLRGAYEQYFGPGTRLTVT.

This sequence joins TRBV19 and TRBJ1-4, with TRBD1 matching over 10 bases. This CDR3 is built from 16 residues. Germline assignment: CDR1 LNHDA and CDR2 SQIVND (reference sequence). V lost 1 base and J lost 6; bases outside the gene matches: 5. The CDR3 loop reads CASSIGTGGSHEKLFF. As DNA, the CDR3 is TGTGCCAGTAGTATAGGGACAGGGGGGAGTCATGAAAAACTGTTTTTT.

The genes are TRBV9 and TRBJ1-6, with D possibly TRBD1 on 5 matching bases. V lost 4 bases and J lost 7, with 6 bases in between. The CDR3 has 12 residues. CDR1 and CDR2 from the germline V gene are SGDLS and YYNGEE. In DNA form, the CDR3 reads TGTGCCAGCAGCCCAGGGAATTCACCCCTCCACTTT. This codes for CASSPGNSPLHF.

V gene TRBV5-1 combines with J gene TRBJ1-5, with 9 bases lining up with TRBD1. The CDR3 loop spans 17 amino acids. The V segment lost 4 bases and the J segment 0 bases; nucleotides outside the gene matches: 8. Germline-derived CDR1 and CDR2 are SGHRS and YFSETQ. CDR3 bases: TGCGCCAGCAGCGAGGGGACAGGGCCTTATAGCAATCAGCCCCAGCATTTT. Protein product: CASSEGTGPYSNQPQHF.

The chain uses TRBV18 and TRBJ1-2; D gene uncertain. CDR3 length equals 15 residues. The V end lost 0 bases, the J end lost 6 bases, and 14 bases lay between the germline ends. Looked up from germline, CDR1 is KGHSH and CDR2 is LQKENI. Here the CDR3 DNA reads TGTGCCAGCTCACCACCGATTCGAGACTCTCATGGCTACACCTTC. Residues: CASSPPIRDSHGYTF.

The chain is built from TRBV11-2 and TRBJ2-7; the D gene is possibly TRBD2 (5 bases). The CDR3 extends over 15 amino acids. V dropped 5 bases and J dropped 0 bases, with 14 bases sitting between them. Germline loops: CDR1 SGHAT, CDR2 FQNNGV. CDR3 coding DNA: TGTGCCAGCAGCCGCTATGTAGGGAGCTCCTACGAGCAGTACTTC. This gives the protein CASSRYVGSSYEQYF.

In its sample, this clone was seen a few times. The chain joins TRBV10-2 to TRBJ1-5, with 8 bases fitting TRBD1. Per germline, CDR1 WSHSY and CDR2 SAAADI. The length of the CDR3 is 13 residues. The V gene end was trimmed by 6 bases and the J gene end by 7 bases; junction bases not matched to a gene: 5. The CDR3 nucleotides read TGCGCCAGCAGCAGGGGGCGCGGGCAGCCCCAGCATTTT. Protein sequence: CASSRGRGQPQHF.

J is TRBJ2-5 and V is TRBV9; possibly TRBD2 for D (6 bases). Trimming shortened V by 3 bases and J by 2 bases, and 11 bases separated the two germline ends. Per germline, CDR1 SGDLS and CDR2 YYNGEE. This CDR3 is 14 amino acids long. CDR3 DNA: TGTGCCAGCAGCGCCCGGGACTTTCAAGAGACCCAGTACTTC. Translation gives CASSARDFQETQYF.

This sequence joins TRBV11-2 and TRBJ1-6, with D possibly TRBD1 on 6 matching bases. Between the trimmed V and J ends, which lost 1 base and 8 bases, there was a span of 12 bases. The CDR3 is 15 residues long. Per germline, CDR1 SGHAT and CDR2 FQNNGV. This CDR3 is CASSLVARGDSPLHF. The CDR3, as DNA: TGTGCCAGCAGCTTAGTGGCCAGGGGAGATTCACCCCTCCACTTT.

V usage is TRBV7-3 and J usage is TRBJ2-2; the D gene is possibly TRBD1 (6 bases). The germline gives CDR1 SGHTA, CDR2 FQGTGA. Trimming stripped 3 bases from V and 6 bases from J, with 14 bases between. This CDR3 comprises 15 residues. CDR3 nucleotides: TGTGCCAGCAGCTTCCAGGGGAGAGGTGCCGGGGAGCTGTTTTTT. Translating it yields CASSFQGRGAGELFF.

The chain carries TRBV7-9 and TRBJ2-7; 9 bases match TRBD1. The CDR3 totals 14 residues. CDR1 SEHNR and CDR2 FQNEAQ come from the germline V gene (reference sequence). Trimming cost V 5 bases and J 6 bases; bases outside gene matches: 8. CDR3 sequence (DNA): TGTGCCAGCAGCCGTGGACAGGGGCCCGCCGAGCAGTACTTC. This sequence encodes CASSRGQGPAEQYF.

The V call is TRBV7-7, the J call TRBJ2-2; 8 bases fit TRBD1. Germline V gives CDR1 SSHAT, CDR2 FNYEAQ (reference sequence). The CDR3 length is 17 residues. Trimming at V came to 1 base and at J to 0 bases, leaving 4 bases not matched to a gene. The CDR3 loop reads CASSLVGDRSNTGELFF. As DNA, the CDR3 is TGTGCCAGCAGCTTAGTGGGGGACAGGTCGAACACCGGGGAGCTGTTTTTT.

This sequence joins TRBV19 and TRBJ1-5, with D possibly TRBD1 on 6 matching bases. V dropped 0 bases and J dropped 1 base, with 16 bases sitting between them. The germline V gene encodes CDR1 LNHDA and CDR2 SQIVND (reference sequence). The CDR3 spans 18 residues. The CDR3 protein is CASSIDPTRGGSNQPQHF. CDR3 bases: TGTGCCAGTAGTATAGATCCGACAAGGGGGGGAAGCAATCAGCCCCAGCATTTT.

J is TRBJ2-4 and V is TRBV19, with D perhaps TRBD1 (6 bases). The CDR3 runs to 13 residues. V was cut by 7 bases and J by 2 bases, with 9 bases left in between. The germline gives CDR1 LNHDA, CDR2 SQIVND (reference sequence). The CDR3 sequence: CASTQGPKNIQYF. For the CDR3, the DNA is TGTGCCAGTACACAGGGACCCAAAAACATTCAGTACTTC.

The V gene is TRBV5-5, the J gene TRBJ1-3; 9 nucleotides agree with TRBD1. Per germline, CDR1 SGHKS and CDR2 YYEKEE (reference sequence). Trimming at V came to 0 bases and at J to 5 bases, leaving 3 bases not matched to a gene. The CDR3 is 15 amino acids. The CDR3 DNA follows: TGTGCCAGCAGCTTGGAGGGACAGGGTAGAAACACCATATATTTT. Translation gives CASSLEGQGRNTIYF.

This sequence joins TRBV7-2 and TRBJ2-2; D gene ambiguous. The germline V and J ends were trimmed by 5 bases and 6 bases, with 13 bases remaining between them. CDR1 SGHTA and CDR2 FQGNSA come from the germline V gene. The CDR3 runs to 14 residues. The CDR3 nucleotides read TGTGCCAGCAGCATGGGCCCAAAAGCCGGGGAGCTGTTTTTT. This gives the protein CASSMGPKAGELFF.

As for this clone: Within the sample, other DNA sequences also encode this same CDR3. CDR3 DNA sequence: TGTGCCAGTAGTGGACAGGGGGGCACAGATACGCAGTATTTT. Translated: CASSGQGGTDTQYF. The rearrangement links TRBV19 to TRBJ2-3; TRBD1 agrees at 10 bases. V dropped 5 bases and J dropped 1; count of bases not matched to a gene: 0. Germline V lookup: CDR1 LNHDA, CDR2 SQIVND (reference sequence). This CDR3 is built from 14 residues.

This chain joins TRBV4-1 and TRBJ2-7, with TRBD2 matching over 11 bases. Per germline, CDR1 MGHRA and CDR2 YSYEKL. V trimming: 0 bases; J trimming: 11 bases; junction bases outside the gene matches: 9. This CDR3 contains 15 residues. CDR3 in DNA: TGCGCCAGCAGCCAAGATTCGACTAGCGGGAATAGAGAGTACTTC. This gives the protein CASSQDSTSGNREYF.

V gene TRBV28 combines with J gene TRBJ2-1, with a possible D match to TRBD2 (5 bases). V was cut by 3 bases and J by 1 base, with 7 bases left in between. Germline V gives CDR1 MDHEN, CDR2 SYDVKM. The CDR3 totals 14 residues. The CDR3 bases are TGTGCCAGCAGTTTCACGGGATCCTACAATGAGCAGTTCTTC. Translating it yields CASSFTGSYNEQFF.

The chain joins TRBV7-9 to TRBJ1-2; no reliable D call. The CDR3 has 18 residues. The V end was cut by 2 bases, the J end by 7 bases, with 26 bases between. Germline CDR1 is SEHNR and CDR2 is FQNEAQ (reference sequence). In nucleotides, the CDR3 is TGTGCCAGCAGCTTAATAGGAGGCACCCAAGGCGCTCGGGGTGGCTACACCTTC. Protein product: CASSLIGGTQGARGGYTF.

This clone was recorded only once. The V call is TRBV7-8, the J call TRBJ1-2, with D possibly matching TRBD1 (6 bases). The CDR3 consists of 14 residues. V shed 3 bases and J shed 6 bases, with 14 bases lying between them. Germline assignment: CDR1 SGHVS and CDR2 FQNEAQ. The DNA for the CDR3 is TGTGCCAGCAGCTTCCAAAGGGGGGGGGATGGCTACACCTTC. It translates to CASSFQRGGDGYTF.

The rearrangement uses TRBV2 and TRBJ2-5, with TRBD1 identical over 8 bases. This CDR3 has 14 amino acids. The germline V gene has CDR1 SNHLY and CDR2 FYNNEI. V shed 2 bases and J 2 bases; nucleotides not matched to a gene: 1. The chain's CDR3 is CASSERTGQETQYF. The CDR3, as DNA: TGTGCCAGCAGTGAAAGGACAGGGCAAGAGACCCAGTACTTC.

The rearrangement uses TRBV7-2 and TRBJ2-7; D perhaps matches TRBD2 (6 bases). CDR3 length: 14 amino acids. Trimming stripped 1 base from V and 5 bases from J, with 12 bases between. Germline lookup yields CDR1 SGHTA and CDR2 FQGNSA. The CDR3 loop is CASSLVRGFHEQYF. The CDR3 nucleotides read TGTGCCAGCAGCTTAGTCCGGGGGTTCCACGAGCAGTACTTC.